This entry describes one TCR beta chain. What this receptor recognizes is not known. No base-level quality is on record; no much larger clone is a single base apart. CDR1 and CDR2, looked up from the germline V gene, are SGHDN and FVKESK. Its CDR3 holds 17 amino acids, cysteine through phenylalanine. Of the read, only the CDR3 DNA is kept; its 51 bases are in frame from base 1. After removal of 4 bases from V and 1 base from J, the junction retains 7 bases not matched to a gene. The data are from a study of blood T cell repertoires in COVID-19 (TCRdb year 2020). Concerning the study at large: Samples covering the acute and convalescent phases of COVID-19 were provided by collaborators in the United States, Italy and Spain. The material from the prospective study consisted of cDNA or gDNA derived from T cells, B-cell-depleted T cells, or PBMCs. Subjects who had been exposed to COVID-19, were actively infected with it, or had recovered from it provided the deeply sampled blood TCRbeta repertoires that made up the dataset. The repertoires were released in a freely available public database intended as a resource for research on the immune response to SARS-CoV-2. Samples were obtained from the ongoing ImmuneRACE study (first 160 participants) and from 1,254 subjects provided by 6 global collaborators. Nearly every sample came with metadata listing a de-identified subject ID, COVID-19 status, age in years and sex. HLA class I and class II types, where available, came from metadata supplied by the sample provider rather than from assay-based typing.

What the work shows at the level of the full study, not this receptor alone: The quantity of clinical and demographic metadata differed by source and by participant and was supplied without curation.

TCRbeta CDR3 regions were amplified from genomic DNA using the immunoSEQ Assay, a bias-controlled multiplex PCR. The authors' pipeline ran thus. Within the assay, amplification of reference gene primers was used to estimate how many nucleated cells each sample contained. To quantify the absolute abundance of each unique TCRbeta CDR3 rearrangement, sequence reads were collapsed and filtered. Productive Simpson clonality was computed per sample as the square root of Simpson's diversity index over productive rearrangements. TCRdb mirrors the immuneACCESS table, restricted to in-frame sequences. Some clones are absent from its copies; in checked studies, under half trace to an unresolved V gene, and the reason for the others is unknown. The V and J calls and clone size are taken from that table; D and trimming were inferred from the DNA. This sample has some 60,000 clones in its table, and around 79% of those were observed once. 18% of the sample rests with the top ten.

Collaborating institutions collected whole blood in K2EDTA tubes following their own protocols. For TCRbeta analysis, collaborators shipped samples as frozen whole blood, isolated PBMCs, or DNA extracted from either of those sample types. The chain employs TRBV14 and TRBJ1-1; 12 nucleotides in the junction match TRBD1. The TCR originated in a woman aged 45-60 years with active or convalescent COVID-19. Material: peripheral blood. The CDR3 region reads CASSPGTGGLGNTEAFF. The sequenced DNA: TGTGCCAGCAGCCCCGGGACAGGGGGCTTGGGGAACACTGAAGCTTTCTTT.